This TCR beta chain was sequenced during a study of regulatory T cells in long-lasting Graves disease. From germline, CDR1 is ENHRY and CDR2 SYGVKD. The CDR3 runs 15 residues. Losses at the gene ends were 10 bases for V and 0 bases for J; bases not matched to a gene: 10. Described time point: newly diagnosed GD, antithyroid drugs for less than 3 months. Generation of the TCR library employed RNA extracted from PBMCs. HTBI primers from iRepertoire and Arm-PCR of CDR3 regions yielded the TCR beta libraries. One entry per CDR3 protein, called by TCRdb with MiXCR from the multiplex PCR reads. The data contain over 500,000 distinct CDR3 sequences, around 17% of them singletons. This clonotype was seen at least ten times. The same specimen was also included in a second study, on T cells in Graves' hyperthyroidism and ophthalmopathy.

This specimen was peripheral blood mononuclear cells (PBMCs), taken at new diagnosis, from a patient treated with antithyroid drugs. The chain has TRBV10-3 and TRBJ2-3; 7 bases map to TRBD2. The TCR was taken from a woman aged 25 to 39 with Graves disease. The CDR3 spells CATNSWRESTDTQYF. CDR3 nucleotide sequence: TGTGCCACCAACTCATGGCGGGAGAGCACAGATACGCAGTATTTT.